Shown below are 18 T cell receptor beta chains from a single sample sequenced in a study of blood T cell repertoires in COVID-19 (dated by TCRdb to about 2020). Libraries were made using the immunoSEQ multiplex PCR assay. What TCRdb holds here is the immuneACCESS table cut down to in-frame rearrangements. Part of the clones is not present; checked against another copy, under half of the missing clones reflect an unresolved V gene, and the others are unexplained. For this sample there are approximately 27,000 clones; 75% to 90% appear just once. Roughly a tenth of the sample rests with the top ten. The sequenced sample consisted of peripheral blood. The receptors originated from a man between 60 and 70 years old with acute or convalescent COVID-19.

The chain combines TRBV5-1 with TRBJ2-2; 10 positions agree with TRBD2. Germline V gene sequence: CDR1 SGHRS, CDR2 YFSETQ. The junction had 6 bases not matched to a gene; V was cut back by 4 bases and J by 6 bases. This CDR3 region has 15 residues. In nucleotides, the CDR3 is TGCGCCAGCAGCCCGGGTCTAGCGGGAGCCGGGGAGCTGTTTTTT. Protein product: CASSPGLAGAGELFF.

The CDR3 protein is CASSGQGTSTDTQYF. Here the CDR3 DNA reads TGTGCCAGCAGTGGACAGGGCACTAGCACAGATACGCAGTATTTT. The rearrangement joins TRBV28 to TRBJ2-3; 8 bases align to TRBD1. Losses at the gene ends were 5 bases for V and 0 bases for J; bases not matched to a gene: 4. The CDR3 spans 15 residues. Germline V gives CDR1 MDHEN, CDR2 SYDVKM.

The V and J genes are TRBV18 and TRBJ2-6; D might be TRBD1 (6 bases). From germline, CDR1 is KGHSH and CDR2 LQKENI. Trimming removed 2 bases from V and 7 bases from J, with 12 bases in between. The CDR3 is 15 amino acids. CDR3 protein: CASSPWSGQANVLTF. CDR3 sequence (DNA): TGTGCCAGCTCACCATGGTCGGGACAAGCCAACGTCCTGACTTTC.

The V call is TRBV5-1, the J call TRBJ1-5; D is ambiguous. V was clipped by 0 bases and J by 4 bases, with 8 bases between them. The length of the CDR3 is 14 residues. CDR1 is SGHRS, CDR2 YFSETQ, per germline. CDR3 sequence: CASSLGAENQPQHF. In DNA, the CDR3 is TGCGCCAGCAGCTTGGGGGCAGAGAATCAGCCCCAGCATTTT.

J is TRBJ2-1 and V is TRBV15; 9 bases are shared with TRBD1. The V and J ends lost 5 bases and 8 bases, in that order; junction bases with no gene match: 13. The CDR3 extends over 16 amino acids. CDR1 is LNHNV and CDR2 is YYDKDF in the germline V gene (reference sequence). CDR3: CATSAEGQGSLDEQFF. CDR3 sequence (DNA): TGTGCCACCAGCGCCGAGGGACAGGGATCCTTGGATGAGCAGTTCTTC.

The chain is built from TRBV3-1 (or the pseudogene TRBV3-2) and TRBJ2-6; no definite D call. Germline V gene data show CDR1 as LGHDT and CDR2 as YNNKEL (reference sequence). V was clipped by 0 bases and J by 0 bases, with 12 bases between them. The length of the CDR3 is 18 residues. CDR3 protein: CASSQEVRLISGANVLTF. The CDR3 bases are TGTGCCAGCAGCCAAGAGGTCCGGTTGATCTCTGGGGCCAACGTCCTGACTTTC.

The chain couples TRBV27 to TRBJ2-2; 9 nucleotides line up with TRBD1. V gave up 7 bases and J gave up 5 bases; unmatched junction bases: 5. Germline CDR1 and CDR2: MNHEY and SMNVEV (reference sequence). The CDR3 has 14 amino acids. The CDR3 reads CASMRTGVTGELFF. The CDR3 coding sequence is TGTGCCAGCATGAGGACAGGGGTAACCGGGGAGCTGTTTTTT.

V and J are TRBV6-5 and TRBJ1-5; TRBD1 might be the D (5 bases). V lost 2 bases, J lost 2 bases, and 10 bases lay in between. Germline lookup yields CDR1 MNHEY and CDR2 SVGAGI. The CDR3 covers 15 residues. The CDR3 bases are TGTGCCAGCAGTTACAGAAGGGGCGGCAATCAGCCCCAGCATTTT. Amino acids: CASSYRRGGNQPQHF.

This rearrangement joins TRBV11-2 to TRBJ2-5, with 10 bases lining up with TRBD2. Germline V gives CDR1 SGHAT, CDR2 FQNNGV. Trimming at V came to 4 bases and at J to 2 bases, leaving 10 bases not matched to a gene. The CDR3 length is 17 residues. In nucleotides, the CDR3 is TGTGCCAGCAGCTCGTACCCCCAGCGGGAGGGTCAAGAGACCCAGTACTTC. Translating gives CASSSYPQREGQETQYF.

The V gene is TRBV5-1, the J gene TRBJ2-5; D not certain. The germline V gene encodes CDR1 SGHRS and CDR2 YFSETQ. V was clipped by 5 bases and J by 5 bases, with 19 bases between them. The CDR3 is 15 residues long. The CDR3 region is CASSQKYGSYETQYF. The CDR3, as DNA: TGCGCCAGCAGTCAAAAGTACGGGTCTTATGAGACCCAGTACTTC.

This chain links TRBV6-5 with TRBJ2-3; no reliable D call. Germline values: CDR1 MNHEY, CDR2 SVGAGI. V was clipped by 6 bases and J by 2 bases, with 12 bases between them. This CDR3 spans 14 amino acids. CDR3 amino acids: CASSDTTYTDTQYF. The CDR3 nucleotides read TGTGCCAGCAGCGACACGACCTACACAGATACGCAGTATTTT.

V and J are TRBV7-9 and TRBJ1-4; TRBD1 matches at 8 bases. Germline V gene sequence: CDR1 SEHNR, CDR2 FQNEAQ (reference sequence). This CDR3 has 17 residues. V shed 4 bases, J shed 2 bases, and the junction held 9 bases outside the gene matches. The chain's CDR3 is CASSSGQGLGTNEKLFF. The CDR3 DNA sequence: TGTGCCAGCAGCTCTGGACAGGGCCTAGGCACTAATGAAAAACTGTTTTTT.

In this sample, this clone turned up a few times. This chain joins TRBV19 and TRBJ2-7; D possibly corresponds to TRBD1 (6 bases). Per germline, CDR1 LNHDA and CDR2 SQIVND (reference sequence). The CDR3 loop spans 13 amino acids. V was trimmed by 8 bases and J by 5 bases, leaving 16 bases between them. The DNA for the CDR3 is TGTGCCAGTGCCGGAACAGGGTTCAACGAGCAGTACTTC. Protein sequence: CASAGTGFNEQYF. Looking up the rest from reference TRBV19 and TRBJ2-7 gives the full variable domain: DGGITQSPKYLFRKEGQNVTLSCEQNLNHDAMYWYRQDPGQGLRLIYYSQIVNDFQKGDIAEGYSVSREKKESFPLTVTSAQKNPTAFYLCASAGTGFNEQYFGPGTRLTVT.

The V and J genes are TRBV30 and TRBJ2-7; 7 bases map to TRBD2. The CDR3 has 15 amino acids. The germline V gene encodes CDR1 GTSNPN and CDR2 SVGIG (reference sequence). Losses at the gene ends were 1 base for V and 2 bases for J; bases not matched to a gene: 8. CDR3 nucleotides: TGTGCCTGGAGTGCACCGGGACTACCACCCTACGAGCAGTACTTC. Protein sequence: CAWSAPGLPPYEQYF.

This chain connects TRBV2 to TRBJ2-2, with D tentatively TRBD1 (6 bases). The germline CDR1 and CDR2 sequences are SNHLY and FYNNEI. The CDR3 totals 14 residues. The ends were cut back, 4 bases at V and 5 bases at J, with 11 bases in the middle. CDR3 DNA sequence: TGTGCCAGCAGTGCTGGGGGCCGAACCGGGGAGCTGTTTTTT. Translated, it gives CASSAGGRTGELFF. The variable domain in full, completed from reference TRBV2 and TRBJ2-2, reads EPEVTQTPSHQVTQMGQEVILRCVPISNHLYFYWYRQILGQKVEFLVSFYNNEISEKSEIFDDQFSVERPDGSNFTLKIRSTKLEDSAMYFCASSAGGRTGELFFGEGSRLTVL.

The chain recombines TRBV9 with TRBJ2-1, with 7 bases identical to TRBD1. Germline V gene data show CDR1 as SGDLS and CDR2 as YYNGEE. The J segment lost 9 bases and the V segment lost 0 bases, leaving 9 bases of the junction unmatched. CDR3 length: 15 residues. CDR3 amino acids: CASSVEPTGVSEQFF. The CDR3 DNA is TGTGCCAGCAGCGTAGAGCCCACAGGGGTCAGTGAGCAGTTCTTC.

The table lists this clone with a count of one. V is TRBV29-1 and J is TRBJ1-2, with 7 positions matching TRBD1. The germline CDR1 and CDR2 sequences are SQVTM and ANQGSEA. The CDR3 contains 15 residues. V lost 6 bases and J lost 0; bases outside the gene matches: 10. CDR3 region: CSVDLGQAANYGYTF. DNA for the CDR3: TGCAGCGTCGACCTTGGACAGGCCGCTAACTATGGCTACACCTTC.

Only one count was recorded for this clone. The rearrangement uses TRBV4-1 and TRBJ2-6, with D maybe TRBD2 (6 bases). CDR3 size: 16 residues. V was trimmed by 4 bases and J by 1 base, leaving 11 bases between them. In germline, CDR1 is MGHRA, CDR2 YSYEKL. CDR3 coding DNA: TGCGCCAGCAGCCGCAACGGGGGTTCTGGGGCCAACGTCCTGACTTTC. It is translated as CASSRNGGSGANVLTF.